The rows below give T cell receptor beta chains drawn from one sample of a study of breast tumors, draining lymph nodes, adjacent tissues. In TCRdb, the multiplex PCR reads were re-called with MiXCR into one record per CDR3 protein. Of approximately 200,000 distinct CDR3 sequences listed, roughly 29% are singletons. Sequencing input: axillary lymph node tissue. Receptor source: a female donor with breast cancer. Some clones in this sample may be carry-over from other donors' samples. CDR3s include the opening cysteine and the closing phenylalanine or tryptophan. The order of the fields is CDR3 protein, J gene, V gene, CDR3 length.

CASSSGLAGYEQFF,TRBJ2-1,TRBV5-8,14
CASSRMGGPSTDTQYF,TRBJ2-3,TRBV7-2,16
CASSQAEGYSYTF,TRBJ1-2,TRBV14,13
CASSNRVSHEQYF,TRBJ2-7,TRBV6-2/TRBV6-3,13
CASSLGGGGQDEQYF,TRBJ2-7,TRBV11-2,15
CATGNLGRGNTEAFF,TRBJ1-1,TRBV10-2,15
CASRTGTTQTDTQYF,TRBJ2-3,TRBV5-4,15
CSASGGGAYGYTF,TRBJ1-2,TRBV29-1,13
CASSPEGTGHGTDTQYF,TRBJ2-3,TRBV18,17
CASSSGVGREETQYF,TRBJ2-5,TRBV28,15
CATSHGGRDTQYF,TRBJ2-3,TRBV24-1,13
CSAPSALRGQREQYF,TRBJ2-7,TRBV20-1,15
CASSLGTGGAYTF,TRBJ1-2,TRBV7-2,13
CASRPGQGASNTEAFF,TRBJ1-1,TRBV7-2,16
CASSIGRGENRPQHF,TRBJ1-5,TRBV19,15
CASSTPGTGGNSPLHF,TRBJ1-6,TRBV6-5,16
CASSLARDRGYGYTF,TRBJ1-2,TRBV28,15
CASSPLVWGYRGDTQYF,TRBJ2-3,TRBV5-8,17
CASQPKNSYEQYF,TRBJ2-7,TRBV19,13
CASSYGYIGSSYEQYF,TRBJ2-7,TRBV28,16
CSANRDSNSEPQHF,TRBJ1-5,TRBV20-1,14
CASRFPGTGRTDTQYF,TRBJ2-3,TRBV7-9,16
CASSNGDTQYF,TRBJ2-3,TRBV3-1,11
CASSLYSGATDTQYF,TRBJ2-3,TRBV7-9,15
CASSLVLEEKLFF,TRBJ1-4,TRBV7-8,13
CASSSLSGGARETQHF,TRBJ1-5,TRBV7-8,16
CASSTGSSYEQYF,TRBJ2-7,TRBV6-2/TRBV6-3,13
CASGTGGFQPQHF,TRBJ1-5,TRBV19,13
CASAPGTSGMKRSYEQYF,TRBJ2-7,TRBV2,18
CATSRGSANTEAFF,TRBJ1-1,TRBV15,14
CSARNRQGIPEAFF,TRBJ1-1,TRBV20-1,14
CASSQELRWKTQYF,TRBJ2-5,TRBV3-1,14
CASSLTSGYSIQYF,TRBJ2-4,TRBV7-3,14
CSAAGRSETQYF,TRBJ2-5,TRBV20-1,12
CASSIVGGAYRKLFF,TRBJ1-4,TRBV19,15
CASSHSTDGETQYF,TRBJ2-5,TRBV6-2/TRBV6-3,14
CASSIEVPPHYGYTF,TRBJ1-2,TRBV19,15
CSATLAGGPSGELFF,TRBJ2-2,TRBV20-1,15
CAWSGVSTDTQYF,TRBJ2-3,TRBV30,13
CASSLRQERETQYF,TRBJ2-5,TRBV5-1,14
CSAPPGTLGSPLHF,TRBJ1-6,TRBV20-1,14
CVSSLTNGGIEAQYF,TRBJ2-5,TRBV7-9,15
CATLGTSGNEQLF,TRBJ2-1,TRBV6-2/TRBV6-3,13
CASSQVGGQGYGYTF,TRBJ1-2,TRBV4-1,15
CASSPDGSNYGYTF,TRBJ1-2,TRBV3-1,14
CASSSRVGGAGHQETQYF,TRBJ2-5,TRBV12-3/TRBV12-4,18
CASSLTNLAGANNEQFF,TRBJ2-1,TRBV7-3,17
CASSSDRGYGNTIYF,TRBJ1-3,TRBV6-1,15
CASSSGTVYNEQFF,TRBJ2-1,TRBV6-6,14
CASSLASGIQETQYF,TRBJ2-5,TRBV28,15
CASSFAEDGYPF,TRBJ1-2,TRBV7-2,12
CASSQGTHYEQYF,TRBJ2-7,TRBV3-1,13
CSVTEGRGSREQYF,TRBJ2-7,TRBV29-1,14
CASSSNPRGQTPEARHLNYGYTF,TRBJ1-2,TRBV9,23
CSASNEVEVREQFF,TRBJ2-1,TRBV20-1,14